This T cell receptor (beta chain) was captured in a study of blood T cell repertoires in COVID-19. Germline V CDR1 and CDR2: LNHDA, SQIVND (reference sequence). V dropped 3 bases and J dropped 4; count of bases not matched to a gene: 6. The CDR3 has 17 residues. In the original processing: How many nucleated cells were present was estimated from reference gene primer amplification. Data came from immunoSEQ multiplex PCR; TCRdb stores just in-frame clones and leaves some out. Clone size and V and J calls were adopted from that table, with D and trimming inferred from the DNA. This table holds about 290,000 clones, nearly 90% found once.

The sequenced material came from peripheral blood. V gene TRBV19 combines with J gene TRBJ2-6; 10 nucleotides agree with TRBD1. The receptor was derived from a woman in her twenties or thirties with COVID-19, enrolled during active disease. The CDR3 nucleotides read TGTGCCAGTAGTATCGACAGGGGGCTGGCGGGGGCCAACGTCCTGACTTTC. This encodes CASSIDRGLAGANVLTF.